This is a list of T cell receptor beta chains from one sample in a study of shared clonotypes between healthy human individuals. Some clones are missing from TCRdb's copy, which holds only in-frame ones; the method was immunoSEQ multiplex PCR. The data show roughly 2,000,000 clones, about 94% seen once. The specimen was naive CD8+ T cells from PBMCs. These receptors all stem from a man in his late teens or twenties in good health. Some clones in this sample may be carry-over from other donors' samples. Each CDR3 is given with its conserved first and last residue. The D gene is left open where the match is weak. Clone sizes are given selectively: once, few, many, or a class where the clone is expanded.

>NA|NA|TRBV19|TRBJ2-7
TGTGCCAGTAGTACATACACCGGGGAGCAGTACTTC
CASSTYTGEQYF
>NA|NA|TRBV6-1|TRBJ2-7
TGTGCCAGCAGGGAAGGAAGGGACTACGAGCAGTACTTC
CASREGRDYEQYF
>NA|TRBD2|TRBV4-1|TRBJ2-3
TGCGCCAGCAGCCAAGATTGGCGGGAGGGCCCCCCAGATACGCAGTATTTT
CASSQDWREGPPDTQYF
>few|NA|TRBV27|TRBJ2-2
TGTGCCAGCAGTTTATCCAGGGACACCGGGGAGCTGTTTTTT
CASSLSRDTGELFF
>NA|TRBD1|TRBV7-9|TRBJ2-7
TGTGCCAGCAGTACCAGTGGGACAGGGATGCGGGAGCAGTACTTC
CASSTSGTGMREQYF
>NA|TRBD2|TRBV27|TRBJ2-2
TGTGCCAGCAGTTTCCCGGGAGGCACAGTGGGGGAGCTGTTTTTT
CASSFPGGTVGELFF
>NA|NA|TRBV18|TRBJ1-1
TGTGCCAGCTCACCACCCCCACTATATTCACAGGGAGTGAACACTGAAGCTTTCTTT
CASSPPPLYSQGVNTEAFF
>NA|NA|TRBV28|TRBJ1-1
TGTGCCAGCACCCCAACATTGGGGGACTTATTGAACACTGAAGCTTTCTTT
CASTPTLGDLLNTEAFF
>NA|NA|TRBV7-6|TRBJ2-3
TGTGCCAGCAGCTTAGTGCTTAGTCGCACAGATACGCAGTATTTT
CASSLVLSRTDTQYF
>NA|NA|TRBV19|TRBJ1-5
TGTGCCAGTAGTTACAGACGACAGGCCCTCAATCAGCCCCAGCATTTT
CASSYRRQALNQPQHF
>NA|NA|TRBV19|TRBJ1-5
TGTGCCAGTAGCGGGGCCGGGCTCTGGCCTTATAGCAATCAGCCCCAGCATTTT
CASSGAGLWPYSNQPQHF
>NA|NA|TRBV7-2|TRBJ1-4
TGTGCCAGCAGCTGGACAGCTGCAACTAATGAAAAACTGTTTTTT
CASSWTAATNEKLFF
>once|TRBD2|TRBV11-2|TRBJ2-2
TGTGCCAGCAGCTCAGTAGGCGGGAGAAGCACCGGGGAGCTGTTTTTT
CASSSVGGRSTGELFF
>NA|NA|TRBV27|TRBJ1-4
TGTGCCAGCAGTTATGGTTCGGGGTTTGGGGAAAAACTGTTTTTT
CASSYGSGFGEKLFF
>NA|NA|TRBV28|TRBJ2-7
TGTGCCAGCAGCCACCCCGCGGGCATCTCCTACGAGCAGTACTTC
CASSHPAGISYEQYF
>once|TRBD2|TRBV11-2|TRBJ2-7
TGTGCCAGCAGCTTTAGCGGGAGCACCTACGAGCAGTACTTC
CASSFSGSTYEQYF
>NA|NA|TRBV9|TRBJ1-4
TGTGCCAGCAGCCCAGACGGGGTAGGCACTAATGAAAAACTGTTTTTT
CASSPDGVGTNEKLFF
>NA|NA|TRBV5-1|TRBJ2-4
TGCGCCAGCAGCTGGACAGCGATACTAGCCAAAAACATTCAGTACTTC
CASSWTAILAKNIQYF
>NA|TRBD1|TRBV7-2|TRBJ2-3
TGTGCCAGCAGCTCGACAGGGCTTGACACAGATACGCAGTATTTT
CASSSTGLDTDTQYF
>once|NA|TRBV5-1|TRBJ1-2
TGCGCCAGCAGCATGCGGGAGGGAGATGGCTACACCTTC
CASSMREGDGYTF
>NA|NA|TRBV5-5|TRBJ2-7
TGTGCCAGCAGCCGAGATTACGAGCAGTACTTC
CASSRDYEQYF
>NA|NA|TRBV6-5|TRBJ1-1
TGTGCCAGCAGTTACACGGAGGGGGACACTGAAGCTTTCTTT
CASSYTEGDTEAFF
>NA|NA|TRBV4-1|TRBJ2-7
TGCGCCAGCAGCCAAGATGGACTGTTCGGGCAGGGGACTGGGGGTATGTACGAGCAGTACTTC
CASSQDGLFGQGTGGMYEQYF
>once|NA|TRBV28|TRBJ1-5
TGTGCTCTATCGGGATTTCGGGGGAATCAGCCCCAGCATTTT
CALSGFRGNQPQHF
>NA|NA|TRBV7-9|TRBJ1-1
TGTGCCAGCCGGGACGGAGAGAACACTGAAGCTTTCTTT
CASRDGENTEAFF
>NA|NA|TRBV13|TRBJ2-7
TGTGCCAGCAGCTTAAAAGACAGCTACGAGCAGTACTTC
CASSLKDSYEQYF
>NA|TRBD1|TRBV12-5|TRBJ1-2
TGTGCTAGTGGTTTGGTCGGTCCCAGGACAGGTGAACTCTATGGCTACACCTTC
CASGLVGPRTGELYGYTF
>NA|TRBD1|TRBV28|TRBJ1-4
TGTGCCAGCAGTTTTGGAGGGGGCCCCGATTTACTGTTTTTT
CASSFGGGPDLLFF
>NA|TRBD2|TRBV7-2|TRBJ2-1
TGTGCCAGCAGCTTATCAGCGGGACCCTACAATGAGCAGTTCTTC
CASSLSAGPYNEQFF
>NA|NA|TRBV4-3|TRBJ2-2
TGCGCCAGCAGCCAAGATCTTTTTAAGGGGCGGTCAACCGGGGAGCTGTTTTTT
CASSQDLFKGRSTGELFF
>NA|NA|TRBV14|TRBJ2-1
TGTGCCAGCAGCCAAGAGGATAGGGTCTCCTACAATGAGCAGTTCTTC
CASSQEDRVSYNEQFF
>NA|NA|TRBV13|TRBJ1-1
TGTGCCAGCAGCCCTCAGGGCGCTGAAGCTTTCTTT
CASSPQGAEAFF
>NA|NA|TRBV27|TRBJ1-1
TGTGCCAGCGTTGGGGGGGGGCCTGAAGCTTTCTTT
CASVGGGPEAFF
>NA|TRBD2|TRBV7-6|TRBJ2-3
TGTGCCAGCAGCTTGCCCGGACTAGCGGCGCAGGATACGCAGTATTTT
CASSLPGLAAQDTQYF
>NA|TRBD2|TRBV5-1|TRBJ2-1
TGCGCCAGCAGCTCTCCGACTAGCGGGGCTTACAATGAGCAGTTCTTC
CASSSPTSGAYNEQFF
>NA|NA|TRBV13|TRBJ1-3
TGTGCCAGCAGCTTAGGGGAGAGTGCTGGAAACACCATATATTTT
CASSLGESAGNTIYF
>NA|NA|TRBV7-2|TRBJ1-2
TGTGCCAGCAGCTCGAGACAGAACTATGGCTACACCTTC
CASSSRQNYGYTF
>NA|NA|TRBV7-9|TRBJ2-1
TGTGCCAGCAGCTATACGTCCAGGGGCCAATACAATGAGCAGTTCTTC
CASSYTSRGQYNEQFF
>NA|TRBD1|TRBV29-1|TRBJ1-4
TGCAGCGTTGAAGGGGAGGGGGCGCGAGATGAGAAACTGTTTTTT
CSVEGEGARDEKLFF
>once|TRBD2|TRBV5-5|TRBJ2-3
TGTGCCAGCAGCCAAACGAGCGGGAGGGCCTCTAGCACAGATACGCAGTATTTT
CASSQTSGRASSTDTQYF
>NA|TRBD2|TRBV28|TRBJ2-1
TGTGCCAGCAGCTTCGGACTAGCGGGGGGGAATGAGCAGTTCTTC
CASSFGLAGGNEQFF
>once|TRBD1|TRBV7-8|TRBJ1-4
TGTGCCAGCAGCTTAAAGACCGGGACAGGGTTTGGTGCAACTAATGAAAAACTGTTTTTT
CASSLKTGTGFGATNEKLFF
>NA|NA|TRBV7-9|TRBJ1-4
TGTGCCAGCAGCTTAGGGGGGACGATCGGTGAAAAACTGTTTTTT
CASSLGGTIGEKLFF
>once|NA|TRBV5-6|TRBJ2-7
TGTGCCAGCAGCTTGGCGGGATGGGGTGACGAGCAGTACTTC
CASSLAGWGDEQYF
>NA|TRBD2|TRBV4-2|TRBJ2-1
TGTGCCAGCAGCCAAGATCCTAGCGGGAGGTTCAATGAGCAGTTCTTC
CASSQDPSGRFNEQFF
>NA|TRBD2|TRBV11-3|TRBJ2-7
TGTGCCAGCAGCTTAGGTTTAGCGGGAGGGCCGCTCAACGAGCAGTACTTC
CASSLGLAGGPLNEQYF
>NA|NA|TRBV13|TRBJ1-1
TGTGCCAGCAGCTTAGATGAGAACACTGAAGCTTTCTTT
CASSLDENTEAFF
>NA|NA|TRBV7-8|TRBJ2-7
TGTGCCAGCAGCCCGTTCCTTGGCGGAGCCTACGAGCAGTACTTC
CASSPFLGGAYEQYF
>NA|TRBD2|TRBV10-3|TRBJ2-1
TGTGCCATCAATTCGGGGAGCGGGAGATCGACCCATGAGCAGTTCTTC
CAINSGSGRSTHEQFF
>NA|NA|TRBV27|TRBJ1-2
TGTGCCAGCAGTTTATTTTTCCAGAGCGGGGGCTACACCTTC
CASSLFFQSGGYTF
>NA|TRBD1|TRBV28|TRBJ1-2
TGTGCCAGCAGTCCCTCAGGGGGCAGGGAAAAGGATGGCTACACCTTC
CASSPSGGREKDGYTF
>NA|NA|TRBV7-2|TRBJ2-5
TGTGCCAGCAGCGAAAGGGGGAAAGAGACCCAGTACTTC
CASSERGKETQYF
>NA|NA|TRBV11-2|TRBJ2-7
TGTGCCAGCAGCTCCACATTCAGCTCCTACGAGCAGTACTTC
CASSSTFSSYEQYF
>NA|NA|TRBV27|TRBJ2-3
TGTGCCAGCAGTGCCCCCACCGGGGATACGCAGTATTTT
CASSAPTGDTQYF
>NA|NA|TRBV27|TRBJ2-7
TGTGCCAGCAGTTGGGGGGTGGGGACCACCTACGAGCAGTACTTC
CASSWGVGTTYEQYF
>once|NA|TRBV21-1|TRBJ2-3
TGTGCCAGCAGCAAAGGAGTGGGGGTTAACACAGATACGCAGTATTTT
CASSKGVGVNTDTQYF
>NA|TRBD2|TRBV27|TRBJ2-1
TGTGCCAGCAGTTTAGCGGGAGGGCCCCGCGAGCAGTTCTTC
CASSLAGGPREQFF
>NA|NA|TRBV21-1|TRBJ2-7
TGTGCCAGCAGACAGGGGGCCCTATACGAGCAGTACTTC
CASRQGALYEQYF
>NA|NA|TRBV7-2|TRBJ2-7
TGTGCCAGCAGCTTGACGTTGGAGGAGCAGTACTTC
CASSLTLEEQYF